This T cell receptor beta chain came from a study of cytomegalovirus exposure and HLA in healthy donors. Study outcomes and limitations: Analyzed later, association rates of TCRs varied across HLA loci, with DRB1 most and HLA-C fewest.

CDR3 length: 15 residues. The germline V gene has CDR1 MNHEY and CDR2 SVGAGI. Comment on this clone: No antigen is known for it.

It was with 60 Vbeta and 13 Jbeta primers that the PCR ran. Profiling relied on immunoSEQ multiplex PCR, and the TCRdb table lists in-frame clones only, not all of them. Seen here are fewer than 100,000 clones, 60% to 85% observed once, and the top ten hold 16%. This chain uses TRBV6-5 with TRBJ2-5; 7 bases fit TRBD1. Judging by the DNA end, TRBJ2-7 fits better; the J call may be wrong. This clonotype was sampled from a man aged 60 to 75 in good health and CMV-seropositive. Specimen: PBMCs. CDR3 in DNA: TGTGCCAGCAGTTACCCAAGACAGGGTCGGCACGAGCAGTACTTC. Its protein product is CASSYPRQGRHEQYF.